These T cell receptor beta chains were read from a single sample in a study of T cell responses to AZD1222 COVID-19 vaccine. The method was immunoSEQ multiplex PCR; TCRdb's version includes in-frame clones alone and lacks a portion of them. The sample gives about 120,000 clones, 92% of which show up once; approximately 1% is in the top ten. The source was peripheral blood, collected on day 0 of AZD1222 vaccination. The receptors were sampled from an adult in good health. Both conserved end residues are part of each CDR3. Each record gives: J gene, D gene, V gene, clone size, CDR3 DNA, CDR3 protein. The D gene is left open where the match is weak. Only some rows state a clone size, as once, few, many or a class for expanded clones.

TRBJ2-7 | TRBD1 | TRBV15 | . | TGTGCCACCAGCAGAGGTGGACAGGGGAAGTACGAGCAGTACTTC | CATSRGGQGKYEQYF
TRBJ1-2 | TRBD1 | TRBV7-8 | . | TGTGCCAGCAGCTTAGATGCAAGACAGGGTGATGGCTATGGCTACACCTTC | CASSLDARQGDGYGYTF
TRBJ1-4 | TRBD1 | TRBV28 | . | TGTGCCAGCGTAACCGGGACAGCTGAAAAACTGTTTTTT | CASVTGTAEKLFF
TRBJ2-5 | . | TRBV5-1 | once | TGCGCCAGCAGCTTGGCAGAGACCCAGTACTTC | CASSLAETQYF
TRBJ2-1 | TRBD2 | TRBV11-2 | . | TGTGCCAGCAGCTTAGAGGCTAGCGGGGTACAGTTCTTC | CASSLEASGVQFF
TRBJ2-7 | . | TRBV25-1 | . | TGTGCCAGCAGTGAGCCCGGGACTGGAGGGGGGGAGCAGTACTTC | CASSEPGTGGGEQYF
TRBJ1-3 | TRBD1 | TRBV7-3 | . | TGTGCCAGCAGCCTGGGACAGGGTCGAAGCAAATTGAATTTT | CASSLGQGRSKLNF
TRBJ2-1 | . | TRBV5-1 | . | TGCGCCAGCAGCTTGGAGGCGAGGTCCTACAATGAGCAGTTCTTC | CASSLEARSYNEQFF
TRBJ1-2 | . | TRBV3-1/TRBV3-2 | . | TGTGCCAGCAGCCAAGTTCCCCAGGCTTATAACTATGGCTACACCTTC | CASSQVPQAYNYGYTF
TRBJ2-3 | . | TRBV7-2 | few | TGTGCCAGCTCCAGCTGGGGTTGGGGGGAATCAGATACGCAGTATTTT | CASSSWGWGESDTQYF
TRBJ1-2 | . | TRBV7-9 | . | TGTGCCAGCAGCTTAACGTGGGCTGATGGCTACACCTTC | CASSLTWADGYTF
TRBJ1-1 | . | TRBV19 | . | TGTGCCAGCATCCGGACCCGGGACTATGAAGCTTTCTTT | CASIRTRDYEAFF
TRBJ1-4 | . | TRBV18 | . | TGTGCCAGCTCACCACCTGGACAGCAAAATGAAAAACTGTTTTTT | CASSPPGQQNEKLFF
TRBJ1-4 | . | TRBV27 | . | TGTGCCAGCAGTTTATCGGGCGATGAAAAACTGTTTTTT | CASSLSGDEKLFF
TRBJ2-5 | TRBD1 | TRBV14 | once | TGTGCCAGCAGCCAGGACAGGGGCCCCGTTAAGACCCAGTACTTC | CASSQDRGPVKTQYF
TRBJ2-1 | TRBD2 | TRBV6-2/TRBV6-3 | . | TGTGCCAGCAGTTACCAAAGTAGCGGGTATTACAATGAGCAGTTCTTC | CASSYQSSGYYNEQFF
TRBJ2-1 | . | TRBV25-1 | . | TGTGCCAGCAGTGAATATGGCGTGAGCTCCTACAATGAGCAGTTCTTC | CASSEYGVSSYNEQFF
TRBJ2-1 | . | TRBV4-2 | . | TGTGCCAGCAGCCATCCCTTGGGGTCCTACAATGAGCAGTTCTTC | CASSHPLGSYNEQFF
TRBJ2-7 | . | TRBV5-1 | . | TGCGCCAGCAGCTTGGATGGCAGCTCCCGCTACGAGCAGTACTTC | CASSLDGSSRYEQYF
TRBJ2-5 | . | TRBV2 | . | TGTGCCAGCAGTGAGCATGGGCAGTGGGGAGAGACCCAGTACTTC | CASSEHGQWGETQYF
TRBJ2-7 | . | TRBV7-2 | . | TGTGCCAGCAGCTTAGTAGCCAGCTACGAGCAGTACTTC | CASSLVASYEQYF
TRBJ1-2 | TRBD1 | TRBV2 | . | TGTGCCAGCATCCCGGACAGGGGGGGAGATGGCTACACCTTC | CASIPDRGGDGYTF
TRBJ2-5 | TRBD2 | TRBV6-5 | . | TGTGCCAGCACGGCCGGGAGGGCCCTAGAGACCCAGTACTTC | CASTAGRALETQYF
TRBJ2-5 | . | TRBV7-9 | . | TGTGCCAGCAGCTTACTGGGGTCAGAGACCCAGTACTTC | CASSLLGSETQYF
TRBJ1-2 | . | TRBV24-1 | . | TGTGCCACCAGTGATCCGGACTATGGCTACACCTTC | CATSDPDYGYTF
TRBJ2-7 | . | TRBV30 | . | TGTGCCTGGAGTGTACGCTACGAGCAGTACTTC | CAWSVRYEQYF
TRBJ1-3 | TRBD1 | TRBV7-9 | . | TGTGCCAGCAGCTTTGGGACAGGGGCTGGAAACACCATATATTTT | CASSFGTGAGNTIYF
TRBJ1-1 | . | TRBV19 | once | TGTGCCAGTAGTATAAGGGTTGTCACTGAAGCTTTCTTT | CASSIRVVTEAFF
TRBJ2-1 | . | TRBV7-6 | once | TGTGCCAGCAGCTTCGCGCAAGGCTCCTACAATGAGCAGTTCTTC | CASSFAQGSYNEQFF
TRBJ1-2 | . | TRBV9 | . | TGTGCCAGCAGCCCAACGGAGGGGGGAGGCTATGGCTACACCTTC | CASSPTEGGGYGYTF
TRBJ1-1 | . | TRBV12-5 | . | TGTGCTAGTGGGAAAGAAGAGGGGACTGAAGCTTTCTTT | CASGKEEGTEAFF
TRBJ2-2 | TRBD2 | TRBV28 | few | TGTGCCAGCAGTCCAACCCCGGGACTAGCGGGAGTAATTCCCGGGGAGCTGTTTTTT | CASSPTPGLAGVIPGELFF
TRBJ2-3 | TRBD1 | TRBV7-9 | . | TGTGCCAGCAGCTTCACAGGGGACAGGACAGATACGCAGTATTTT | CASSFTGDRTDTQYF
TRBJ2-7 | . | TRBV6-5 | . | TGTGCCAGCACTCTCAGCCGGGGGAACTCCTACGAGCAGTACTTC | CASTLSRGNSYEQYF
TRBJ1-2 | TRBD1 | TRBV18 | few | TGTGCCAGCTCACCCAAGACAGGGGGTTTACGGAGATATGGCTACACCTTC | CASSPKTGGLRRYGYTF
TRBJ2-1 | . | TRBV6-5 | . | TGTGCCAGCACGTCCCTGATTGCAGGCAATGAGCAGTTCTTC | CASTSLIAGNEQFF
TRBJ1-2 | . | TRBV3-1/TRBV3-2 | once | TGTGCCAGCAGCCAAGGGGAAGAGGGCTACACCTTC | CASSQGEEGYTF